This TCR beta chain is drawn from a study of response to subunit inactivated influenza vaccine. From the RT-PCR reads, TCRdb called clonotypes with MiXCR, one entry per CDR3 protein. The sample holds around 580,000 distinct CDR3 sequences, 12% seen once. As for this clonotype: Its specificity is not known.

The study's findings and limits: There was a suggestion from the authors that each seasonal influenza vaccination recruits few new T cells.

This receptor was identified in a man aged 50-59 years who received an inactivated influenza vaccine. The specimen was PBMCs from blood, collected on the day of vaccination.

Here the CDR3 DNA reads TGCAGTGCTAGCCCCGCCGGGGAGCTGTTTTTT. Translated: CSASPAGELFF. This chain joins TRBV20-1 and TRBJ2-2; no firm D call. CDR3 size: 11 residues. Per the germline V gene, CDR1 is DFQATT and CDR2 is SNEGSKA (reference sequence). V lost 3 bases, J lost 6 bases, and 5 bases lay in between.